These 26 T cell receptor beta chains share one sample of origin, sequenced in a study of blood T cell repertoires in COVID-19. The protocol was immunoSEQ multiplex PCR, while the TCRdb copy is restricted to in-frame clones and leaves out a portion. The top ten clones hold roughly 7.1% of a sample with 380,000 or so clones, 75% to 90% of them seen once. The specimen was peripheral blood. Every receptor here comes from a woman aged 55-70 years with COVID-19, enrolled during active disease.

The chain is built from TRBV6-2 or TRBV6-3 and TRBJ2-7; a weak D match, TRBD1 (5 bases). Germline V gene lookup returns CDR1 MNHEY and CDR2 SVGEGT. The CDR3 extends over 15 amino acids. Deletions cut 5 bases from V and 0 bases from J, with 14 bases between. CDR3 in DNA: TGTGCCAGCAGTAAACAAGGGGCTAACTCCTACGAGCAGTACTTC. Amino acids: CASSKQGANSYEQYF.

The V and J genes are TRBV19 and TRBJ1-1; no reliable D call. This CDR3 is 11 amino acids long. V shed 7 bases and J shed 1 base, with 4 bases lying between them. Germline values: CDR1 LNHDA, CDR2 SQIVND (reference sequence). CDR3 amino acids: CASTRNTEAFF. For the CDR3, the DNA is TGTGCCAGTACTCGGAACACTGAAGCTTTCTTT.

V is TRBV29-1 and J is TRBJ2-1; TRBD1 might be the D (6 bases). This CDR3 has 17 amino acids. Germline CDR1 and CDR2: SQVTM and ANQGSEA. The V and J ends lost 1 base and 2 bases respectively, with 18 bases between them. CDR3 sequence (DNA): TGCAGCGTTGAAGGGGGGCGTAAGGGCCTGGCCTACAATGAGCAGTTCTTC. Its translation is CSVEGGRKGLAYNEQFF.

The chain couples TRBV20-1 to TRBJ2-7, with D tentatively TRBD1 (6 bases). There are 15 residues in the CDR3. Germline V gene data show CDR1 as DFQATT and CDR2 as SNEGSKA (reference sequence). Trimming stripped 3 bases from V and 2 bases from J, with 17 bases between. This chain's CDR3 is CSASKEQGFPYEQYF. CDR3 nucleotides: TGCAGTGCTAGTAAGGAACAGGGTTTCCCCTACGAGCAGTACTTC.

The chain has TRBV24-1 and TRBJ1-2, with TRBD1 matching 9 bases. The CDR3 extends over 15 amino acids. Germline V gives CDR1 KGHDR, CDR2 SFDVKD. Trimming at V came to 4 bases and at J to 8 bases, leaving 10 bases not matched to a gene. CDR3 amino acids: CATSDLDRGSLGYTF. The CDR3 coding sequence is TGTGCCACCAGTGACCTTGACAGGGGGAGCCTCGGCTACACCTTC.

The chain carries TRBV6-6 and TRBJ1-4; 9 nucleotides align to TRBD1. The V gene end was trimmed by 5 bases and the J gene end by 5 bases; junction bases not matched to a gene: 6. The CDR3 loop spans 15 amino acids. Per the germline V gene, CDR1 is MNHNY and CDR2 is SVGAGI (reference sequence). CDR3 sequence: CASSRGTGTNEKLFF. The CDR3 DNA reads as TGTGCCAGCAGTAGAGGGACAGGGACAAATGAAAAACTGTTTTTT.

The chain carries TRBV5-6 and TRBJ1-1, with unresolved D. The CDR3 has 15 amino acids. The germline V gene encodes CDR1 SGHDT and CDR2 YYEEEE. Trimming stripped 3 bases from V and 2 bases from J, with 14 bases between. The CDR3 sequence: CASSSSRQFNTEAFF. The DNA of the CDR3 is TGTGCCAGCAGCTCTTCCAGGCAGTTTAACACTGAAGCTTTCTTT.

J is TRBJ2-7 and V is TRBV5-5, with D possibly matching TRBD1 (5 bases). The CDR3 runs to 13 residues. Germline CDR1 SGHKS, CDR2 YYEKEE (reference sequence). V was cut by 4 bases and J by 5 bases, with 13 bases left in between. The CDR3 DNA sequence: TGTGCCAGCAGCCTCTCAGGGTCCAACGAGCAGTACTTC. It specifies CASSLSGSNEQYF.

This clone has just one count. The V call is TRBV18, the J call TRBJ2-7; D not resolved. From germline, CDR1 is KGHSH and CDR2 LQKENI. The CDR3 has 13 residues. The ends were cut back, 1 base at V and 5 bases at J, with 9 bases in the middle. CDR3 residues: CASSPLIGNEQYF. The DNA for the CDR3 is TGTGCCAGCTCACCACTCATCGGTAACGAGCAGTACTTC.

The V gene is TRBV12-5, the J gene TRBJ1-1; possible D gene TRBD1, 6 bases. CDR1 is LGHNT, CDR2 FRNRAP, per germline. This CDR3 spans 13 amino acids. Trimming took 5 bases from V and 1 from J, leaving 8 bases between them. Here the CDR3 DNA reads TGTGCTAGTGGTCAGGGGTGGAACACTGAAGCTTTCTTT. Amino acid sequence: CASGQGWNTEAFF.

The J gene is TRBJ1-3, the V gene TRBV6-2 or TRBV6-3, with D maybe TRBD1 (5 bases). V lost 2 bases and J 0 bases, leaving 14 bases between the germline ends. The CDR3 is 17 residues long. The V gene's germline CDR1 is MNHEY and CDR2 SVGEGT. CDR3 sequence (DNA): TGTGCCAGCAGTTACCCCGGGGGAGGCCGCTCTGGAAACACCATATATTTT. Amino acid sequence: CASSYPGGGRSGNTIYF.

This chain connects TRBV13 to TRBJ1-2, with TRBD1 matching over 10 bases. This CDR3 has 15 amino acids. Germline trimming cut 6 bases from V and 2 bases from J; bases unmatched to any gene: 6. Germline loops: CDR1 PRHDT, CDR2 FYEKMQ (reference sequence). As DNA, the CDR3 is TGTGCCAGCAGTTTAAAGGGACAGGGGAACTATGGCTACACCTTC. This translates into CASSLKGQGNYGYTF.

CDR3 amino acids: CASSPQLEYQETQYF. In nucleotides, the CDR3 is TGTGCCAGCTCACCACAACTAGAGTACCAAGAGACCCAGTACTTC. The chain joins TRBV18 to TRBJ2-5; TRBD2 is a possible D gene (5 bases). Germline V lookup: CDR1 KGHSH, CDR2 LQKENI. There are 15 residues in the CDR3. V was shortened by 1 base and J by 0 bases, with 9 bases between the two germline ends. The whole variable domain, remainder taken from reference TRBV18 and TRBJ2-5, is NAGVMQNPRHLVRRRGQEARLRCSPMKGHSHVYWYRQLPEEGLKFMVYLQKENIIDESGMPKERFSAEFPKEGPSILRIQQVVRGDSAAYFCASSPQLEYQETQYFGPGTRLLVL.

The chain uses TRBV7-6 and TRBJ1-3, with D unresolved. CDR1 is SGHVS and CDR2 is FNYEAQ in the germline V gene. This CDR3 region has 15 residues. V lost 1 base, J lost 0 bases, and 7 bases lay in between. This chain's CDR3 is CASSLGLSSGNTIYF. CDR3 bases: TGTGCCAGCAGCTTAGGTCTTAGCTCTGGAAACACCATATATTTT.

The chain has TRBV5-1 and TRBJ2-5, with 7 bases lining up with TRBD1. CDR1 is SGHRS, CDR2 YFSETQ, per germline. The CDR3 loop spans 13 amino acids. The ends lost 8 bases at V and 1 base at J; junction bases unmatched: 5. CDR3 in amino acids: CASRRDSQETQYF. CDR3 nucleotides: TGCGCCAGTCGTCGGGACAGCCAAGAGACCCAGTACTTC.

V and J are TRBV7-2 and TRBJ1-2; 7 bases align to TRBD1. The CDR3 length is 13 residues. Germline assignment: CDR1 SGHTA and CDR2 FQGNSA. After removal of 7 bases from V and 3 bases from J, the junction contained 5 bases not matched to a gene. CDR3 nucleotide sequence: TGTGCCAGCACCCGGGACAGCTACTATGGCTACACCTTC. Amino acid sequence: CASTRDSYYGYTF.

The CDR3 sequence is CASSSSGGANEQFF. CDR3 in DNA: TGTGCCAGCAGCTCGAGCGGGGGGGCCAATGAGCAGTTCTTC. The V and J genes are TRBV7-9 and TRBJ2-1; 10 bases align to TRBD2. V shed 4 bases and J 6 bases; nucleotides not matched to a gene: 3. The CDR3 extends over 14 amino acids. The germline V gene has CDR1 SEHNR and CDR2 FQNEAQ (reference sequence).

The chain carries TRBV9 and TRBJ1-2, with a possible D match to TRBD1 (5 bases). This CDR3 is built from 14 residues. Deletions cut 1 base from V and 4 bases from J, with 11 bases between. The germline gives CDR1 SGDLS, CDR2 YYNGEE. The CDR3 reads CASSVNTGIYGYTF. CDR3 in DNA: TGTGCCAGCAGCGTAAATACAGGAATCTATGGCTACACCTTC.

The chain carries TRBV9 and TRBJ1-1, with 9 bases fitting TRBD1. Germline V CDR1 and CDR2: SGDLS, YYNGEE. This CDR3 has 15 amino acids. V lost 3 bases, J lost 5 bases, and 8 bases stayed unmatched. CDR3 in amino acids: CASSARMTGGTEAFF. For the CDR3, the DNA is TGTGCCAGCAGCGCTAGGATGACAGGGGGGACTGAAGCTTTCTTT. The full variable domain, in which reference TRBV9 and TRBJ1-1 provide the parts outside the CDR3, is DSGVTQTPKHLITATGQRVTLRCSPRSGDLSVYWYQQSLDQGLQFLIQYYNGEERAKGNILERFSAQQFPDLHSELNLSSLELGDSALYFCASSARMTGGTEAFFGQGTRLTVV.

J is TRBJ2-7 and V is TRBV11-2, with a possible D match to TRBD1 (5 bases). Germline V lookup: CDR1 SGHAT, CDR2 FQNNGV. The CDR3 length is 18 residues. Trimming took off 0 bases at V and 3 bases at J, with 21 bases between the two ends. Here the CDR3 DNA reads TGTGCCAGCAGCTTAGATCTCCCTGGGCGGCAGGGCTACTACGAGCAGTACTTC. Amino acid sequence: CASSLDLPGRQGYYEQYF. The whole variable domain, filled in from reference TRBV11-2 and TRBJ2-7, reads EAGVAQSPRYKIIEKRQSVAFWCNPISGHATLYWYQQILGQGPKLLIQFQNNGVVDDSQLPKDRFSAERLKGVDSTLKIQPAKLEDSAVYLCASSLDLPGRQGYYEQYFGPGTRLTVT.

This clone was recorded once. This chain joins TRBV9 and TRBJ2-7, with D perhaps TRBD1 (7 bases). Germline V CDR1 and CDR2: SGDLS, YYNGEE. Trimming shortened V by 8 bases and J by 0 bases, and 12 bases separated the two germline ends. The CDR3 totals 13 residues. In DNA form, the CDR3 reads TGTGCCAGTGGGGGGACAGTCTCCTACGAGCAGTACTTC. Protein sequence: CASGGTVSYEQYF.

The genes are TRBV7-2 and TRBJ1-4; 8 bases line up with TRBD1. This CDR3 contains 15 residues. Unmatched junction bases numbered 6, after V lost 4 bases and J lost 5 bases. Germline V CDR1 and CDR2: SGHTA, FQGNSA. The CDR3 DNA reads TGTGCCAGCAGCTGGCGGGACAGGAGAAATGAAAAACTGTTTTTT. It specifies CASSWRDRRNEKLFF. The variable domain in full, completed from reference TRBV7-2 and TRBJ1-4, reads GAGVSQSPSNKVTEKGKDVELRCDPISGHTALYWYRQSLGQGLEFLIYFQGNSAPDKSGLPSDRFSAERTGGSVSTLTIQRTQQEDSAVYLCASSWRDRRNEKLFFGSGTQLSVL.

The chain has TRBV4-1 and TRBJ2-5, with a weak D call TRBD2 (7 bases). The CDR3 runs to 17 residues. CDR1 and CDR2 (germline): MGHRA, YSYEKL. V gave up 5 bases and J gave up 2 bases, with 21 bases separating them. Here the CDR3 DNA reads TGCGCCAGCAGCGAAGGGGTGGGGGGGGCTAAACAAGAGACCCAGTACTTC. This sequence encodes CASSEGVGGAKQETQYF.

The CDR3: CASSLEPANYGYTF. CDR3 sequence (DNA): TGCGCCAGCAGCTTGGAACCAGCTAACTATGGCTACACCTTC. The chain is built from TRBV5-1 and TRBJ1-2; D unclear. Germline-derived CDR1 and CDR2 are SGHRS and YFSETQ. CDR3 length: 14 residues. The V gene lost 0 bases and the J gene lost 0 bases, with 6 bases spanning the gap.

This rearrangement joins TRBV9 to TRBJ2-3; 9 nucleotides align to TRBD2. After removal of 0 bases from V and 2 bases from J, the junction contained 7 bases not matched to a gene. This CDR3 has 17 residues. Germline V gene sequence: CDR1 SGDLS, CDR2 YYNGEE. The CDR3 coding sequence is TGTGCCAGCAGCGTAGCCAGCGGGGGGATACCCACAGATACGCAGTATTTT. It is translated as CASSVASGGIPTDTQYF. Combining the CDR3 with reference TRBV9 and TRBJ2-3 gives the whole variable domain DSGVTQTPKHLITATGQRVTLRCSPRSGDLSVYWYQQSLDQGLQFLIQYYNGEERAKGNILERFSAQQFPDLHSELNLSSLELGDSALYFCASSVASGGIPTDTQYFGPGTRLTVL.

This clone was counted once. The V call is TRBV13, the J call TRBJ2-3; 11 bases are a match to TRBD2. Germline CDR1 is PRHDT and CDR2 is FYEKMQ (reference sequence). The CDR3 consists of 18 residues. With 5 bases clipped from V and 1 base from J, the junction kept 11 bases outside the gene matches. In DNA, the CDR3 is TGTGCCAGCAGCCTAACTAGCGGGGGCTGGTTCGGCACAGATACGCAGTATTTT. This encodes CASSLTSGGWFGTDTQYF.